The present TCR beta chain was sequenced within a study of beta chain features in type 1 diabetes. The CDR3 is 14 residues long. Trimming removed 8 bases at V and 4 bases at J, with 17 bases between. Germline CDR1 MNHNY, CDR2 SVGAGI (reference sequence). As every portion of the isolated RNA was reverse transcribed, the sequencing read expressed TCRB transcripts. The method was immunoSEQ multiplex PCR; TCRdb's version includes in-frame clones alone and lacks a portion of them. The data show approximately 150,000 clones, with roughly 10% seen just once and approximately 0.65% held by the top ten. V and J are TRBV6-6 and TRBJ1-2; D call uncertain. Material for sequencing was central memory CD4+ T cells from blood. This clonotype was sampled from a woman aged 40 to 50 in good health. The CDR3: CASGSPQRGYGYTF. The CDR3 region has the DNA TGTGCCAGCGGCTCCCCGCAGCGGGGCTATGGCTACACCTTC.